This T cell receptor beta chain was profiled in a study of T cells after yellow fever vaccination. Study-wide context: Researchers used SMART-Seq v4 Ultra Low Input to prepare fractions that had low cell numbers.

This clonotype was seen a handful of times. Its specificity is unknown. V lost 5 bases to trimming and J lost 5 bases; unmatched junction nucleotides: 2. The germline gives CDR1 MGHRA, CDR2 YSYEKL. The CDR3 length is 13 residues. Study-wide points: Abundant clonotypes from the bulk population could get into FACS-sorted repertoires as contaminants. Boosting was followed by the reappearance of most primary-vaccination clones (around 95% CD4, about 88% CD8).

TCRdb recomputed calls from the 5' RACE reads with MiXCR, one row per CDR3 protein. Found here are hundreds of thousands of distinct CDR3 sequences, approximately 9% of them singletons; the top ten hold roughly 18%. The chain has TRBV4-1 and TRBJ2-1, with 8 bases aligning to TRBD1. This clonotype was obtained from a man younger than 30 who received the YFV17D yellow fever vaccine. Material: PBMCs, obtained on the day of the first yellow fever vaccination. The CDR3 loop reads CASSKQGDNEQFF. Here the CDR3 DNA reads TGCGCCAGCAGCAAACAGGGGGACAATGAGCAGTTCTTC.